Described below is a single TCR beta chain sequence and its context. This entry is derived from a study of blood T cell repertoires in COVID-19. Authors' processing steps: Estimated nucleated cell counts came from reference gene primer amplification. The assay was immunoSEQ multiplex PCR, and TCRdb's table has in-frame clones only and misses some. V, J and clone size were drawn from that table, and D and trimming were deduced from the DNA. The sample holds 100,000 or so clones; 85% to 95% are singletons and the top ten take approximately 5.7%. The trim removed 5 bases at V and 1 base at J, leaving 10 bases unmatched. Germline assignment: CDR1 MNHEY and CDR2 SMNVEV (reference sequence). This CDR3 contains 16 residues.

The source is a man aged 50 or older with active COVID-19. This chain joins TRBV27 and TRBJ1-1, with 7 bases identical to TRBD1. The sample taken for sequencing was peripheral blood. CDR3 in amino acids: CASSPGQPLGNTEAFF. In DNA, the CDR3 is TGTGCCAGCAGTCCGGGACAGCCTTTAGGGAACACTGAAGCTTTCTTT.